This TCR beta chain was identified during a study of cytomegalovirus exposure and HLA in healthy donors. The CDR3 contains 16 residues. V lost 0 bases to trimming and J lost 1 base; unmatched junction nucleotides: 2. Germline CDR1 reads LGHNA; CDR2 reads YNFKEQ. PCR primers comprised 60 Vbeta and 13 Jbeta primers. Only in-frame clones appear in the TCRdb table, and some are missing; sequencing was by immunoSEQ multiplex PCR. The data contain approximately 99,000 clones, 65% to 85% of them singletons. To note about this clone: The target antigen is unknown.

Study results and caveats: Being productive about 87% or about 30% of the time was typical of most TCR beta V segments in an earlier analysis. Among the sequence variants, a highly shared cluster was likely an artifact of sequencing. Testing in vitro showed a few CMV-associated chains specific for CMV antigens.

Sequencing was carried out using PBMCs. V usage is TRBV4-2 and J usage is TRBJ2-2; 7 bases are a match to TRBD1. The receptor's source is a man aged 35 to 55 in good health and CMV-seropositive. In DNA, the CDR3 is TGTGCCAGCAGCCAAGATAGGACAGGGAACACCGGGGAGCTGTTTTTT. Amino acids: CASSQDRTGNTGELFF.